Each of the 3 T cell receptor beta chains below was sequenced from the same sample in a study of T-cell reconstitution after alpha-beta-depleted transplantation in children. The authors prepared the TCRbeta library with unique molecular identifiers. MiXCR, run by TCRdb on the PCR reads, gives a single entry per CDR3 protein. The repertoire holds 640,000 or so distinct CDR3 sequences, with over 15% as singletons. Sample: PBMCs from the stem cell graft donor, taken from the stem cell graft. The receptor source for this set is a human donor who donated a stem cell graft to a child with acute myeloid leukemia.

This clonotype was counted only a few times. The CDR3 spells CSAREQGFGELFF. The CDR3 coding sequence is TGCAGTGCTAGAGAACAGGGGTTCGGGGAGCTGTTTTTT. The chain combines TRBV20-1 with TRBJ2-2, with 7 bases that match TRBD1. V was pared by 0 bases and J by 7 bases, with 2 bases of the junction left unmatched. Per germline, CDR1 DFQATT and CDR2 SNEGSKA (reference sequence). CDR3 length: 13 amino acids.

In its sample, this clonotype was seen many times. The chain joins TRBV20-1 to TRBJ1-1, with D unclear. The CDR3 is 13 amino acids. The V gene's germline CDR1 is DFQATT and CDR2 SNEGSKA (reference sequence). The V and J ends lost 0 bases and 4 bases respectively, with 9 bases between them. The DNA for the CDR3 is TGCAGTGCTAGAGATAGAGCCTTCACTGAAGCTTTCTTT. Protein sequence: CSARDRAFTEAFF.

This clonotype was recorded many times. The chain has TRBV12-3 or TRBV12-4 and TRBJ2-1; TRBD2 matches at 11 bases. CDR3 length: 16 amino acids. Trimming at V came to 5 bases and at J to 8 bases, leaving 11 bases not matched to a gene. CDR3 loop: CASSKTGTSGGDEQFF. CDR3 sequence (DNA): TGTGCCAGCAGTAAAACCGGAACTAGCGGGGGTGATGAGCAGTTCTTC.